This TCR beta chain derives from a study of cytomegalovirus exposure and HLA in healthy donors. PCR involved 60 Vbeta and 13 Jbeta primers. TCRdb keeps only in-frame clones here, not all; method: immunoSEQ multiplex PCR. The sample includes about 140,000 clones, 75% to 90% seen only once; the top ten take less than 2%. In the case of this clone: Its antigen is not identified. One end of the junction is discordant with germline, which a read error may explain.

The CDR3 is made up of 18 amino acids. Germline V gene sequence: CDR1 SSHAT, CDR2 FNYEAQ (reference sequence). Study-wide results and caveats: Reports indicate that TCR beta sequences accurately predicted the HLA-A and HLA-B alleles of most subjects. Later on, a genetic analysis was performed. It linked a missense variant in DCLRE1C with V- and J-gene trimming of TCR beta.

This clonotype originated in a man aged 40-49 years in good health and CMV-seronegative. V usage is TRBV7-7 and J usage is TRBJ2-6, with 9 bases fitting TRBD1. The sequenced sample was PBMCs. Here the CDR3 reads CASSPTGTGSGGANVLTF. The CDR3 DNA is TGTGCTAGCAGCCCCACCGGGACAGGGTCAGGTGGGGCCAACGTCCTGACTTTC. Full variable domain (rest looked up from reference TRBV7-7 and TRBJ2-6): GAGVSQSPRYKVTKRGQDVTLRCDPISSHATLYWYQQALGQGPEFLTYFNYEAQPDKSGLPSDRFSAERPEGSISTLTIQRTEQRDSAMYRCASSPTGTGSGGANVLTFGAGSRLTVL.